One and the same sample provided the 24 T cell receptor beta chains below, sequenced in a study of blood T cell repertoires in COVID-19. The table came from immunoSEQ multiplex PCR; TCRdb's copy has only in-frame clones and leaves some out. The sample carries 150,000 to 200,000 clones, approximately 83% recorded once. Specimen: peripheral blood. Receptors originate from a man aged 50 to 59 with active or convalescent COVID-19.

Turning to this clone: Relative to the germline gene, one junction end is altered; a read error may explain this. The J gene is TRBJ2-3, the V gene TRBV6-4, with D possibly matching TRBD1 (5 bases). CDR1 is MRHNA and CDR2 is SNTAGT in the germline V gene. The CDR3 sequence is 14 residues long. As DNA, the CDR3 is TGTGCCAGCAGGAAGGACATTAGCACAGATACACAGTATTTT. Its protein is CASRKDISTDTQYF.

J is TRBJ2-7 and V is TRBV20-1; D is unclear. Trimming stripped 3 bases from V and 2 bases from J, with 11 bases between. The CDR3 is 13 amino acids. Germline V lookup: CDR1 DFQATT, CDR2 SNEGSKA (reference sequence). The DNA for the CDR3 is TGCAGTGCTAGTACAGTGTCGACCTACGAGCAGTACTTC. Translation gives CSASTVSTYEQYF.

The DNA for the CDR3 is TGTGCCAGCAGCCAAGATGACCGACTCCAGTATTTT. This codes for CASSQDDRLQYF. The chain combines TRBV3-1 (or the pseudogene TRBV3-2) with TRBJ2-3; D gene ambiguous. There are 12 residues in the CDR3. Germline assignment: CDR1 LGHDT and CDR2 YNNKEL (reference sequence). The V end was cut by 0 bases, the J end by 12 bases, with 10 bases between.

This clone was recorded once. J is TRBJ1-5 and V is TRBV7-2; 9 bases agree with TRBD1. Trimming removed 3 bases from V and 0 bases from J; junction bases left unmatched: 12. This CDR3 is built from 19 residues. From germline, CDR1 is SGHTA and CDR2 FQGNSA. CDR3 amino acids: CASSFHPGTGFGSNQPQHF. CDR3 DNA sequence: TGTGCCAGCAGCTTCCATCCCGGGACAGGGTTCGGTAGCAATCAGCCCCAGCATTTT.

The chain joins TRBV18 to TRBJ1-2, with 9 bases aligning to TRBD1. The germline V gene encodes CDR1 KGHSH and CDR2 LQKENI. The CDR3 length is 15 residues. The J segment lost 4 bases and the V segment lost 2 bases, leaving 5 bases of the junction unmatched. The CDR3 nucleotides read TGTGCCAGCTCACCATTGGACAGGGGTGGCTATGGCTACACCTTC. It codes for CASSPLDRGGYGYTF.

The chain carries TRBV2 and TRBJ1-5; 7 bases are a match to TRBD1. CDR1 is SNHLY and CDR2 is FYNNEI in the germline V gene. The CDR3 consists of 12 residues. The V gene end was trimmed by 7 bases and the J gene end by 4 bases; junction bases not matched to a gene: 1. This CDR3 is CASTTGNQPQHF. The CDR3 DNA reads TGTGCCAGCACGACAGGGAATCAGCCCCAGCATTTT.

This sequence joins TRBV15 and TRBJ2-2; the D gene is possibly TRBD1 (6 bases). This CDR3 contains 15 residues. Trimming took 5 bases from V and 2 from J, leaving 12 bases between them. Germline CDR1 LNHNV, CDR2 YYDKDF (reference sequence). In DNA, the CDR3 is TGTGCCACCAGCGGACCGGGACACAACACCGGGGAGCTGTTTTTT. As protein: CATSGPGHNTGELFF.

The V and J genes are TRBV2 and TRBJ1-1; D may be TRBD1 (5 bases). Germline V gene lookup returns CDR1 SNHLY and CDR2 FYNNEI. The CDR3 is made up of 13 amino acids. V was pared by 5 bases and J by 5 bases, with 12 bases between. The CDR3 spells CASSPGGRTEAFF. CDR3 bases: TGTGCCAGCAGTCCGGGGGGGAGAACTGAAGCTTTCTTT.

This clone came up once. The DNA for the CDR3 is TGTGCCAGTAGTAGGACAGGGGCTGAGAATTCACCCCTCCACTTT. It codes for CASSRTGAENSPLHF. V gene TRBV19 combines with J gene TRBJ1-6; 9 bases map to TRBD1. Germline assignment: CDR1 LNHDA and CDR2 SQIVND (reference sequence). Trimming removed 4 bases from V and 7 bases from J; junction bases left unmatched: 5. This CDR3 has 15 residues.

The chain joins TRBV6-5 to TRBJ1-2; 8 nucleotides line up with TRBD1. V was pared by 6 bases and J by 8 bases, with 11 bases of the junction left unmatched. CDR3 length equals 14 residues. Looked up from germline, CDR1 is MNHEY and CDR2 is SVGAGI. The CDR3 region is CASRAGQGANGYTF. The CDR3 nucleotides are TGTGCCAGCAGGGCGGGGCAGGGGGCCAACGGCTACACCTTC.

This rearrangement joins TRBV27 to TRBJ1-5; 7 bases match TRBD1. The CDR3 loop spans 17 amino acids. Germline V lookup: CDR1 MNHEY, CDR2 SMNVEV (reference sequence). V shed 4 bases, J shed 0 bases, and the junction held 9 bases outside the gene matches. The CDR3 loop is CASSSTGRRSSNQPQHF. The CDR3, as DNA: TGTGCCAGCAGTTCGACAGGGAGGAGGAGTAGCAATCAGCCCCAGCATTTT.

This clone was detected once. This sequence joins TRBV15 and TRBJ1-2; 11 bases fit TRBD1. V gave up 2 bases and J gave up 3 bases; unmatched junction bases: 11. The V gene's germline CDR1 is LNHNV and CDR2 YYDKDF (reference sequence). This CDR3 is 18 amino acids long. Here the CDR3 DNA reads TGTGCCACCAGCAGACTTCAGGACAGGGGGCGCAGGGACTATGGCTACACCTTC. Amino acid sequence: CATSRLQDRGRRDYGYTF.

The chain employs TRBV9 and TRBJ2-5, with 9 bases that match TRBD1. CDR1 and CDR2 (germline): SGDLS, YYNGEE. This CDR3 has 16 amino acids. Losses at the gene ends were 0 bases for V and 7 bases for J; bases not matched to a gene: 10. The CDR3 region has the DNA TGTGCCAGCAGCGTAGCGATGGGACAGGGAGTGGGGACCCAGTACTTC. This sequence encodes CASSVAMGQGVGTQYF.

The chain combines TRBV9 with TRBJ2-1, with TRBD2 matching 8 bases. CDR1 SGDLS and CDR2 YYNGEE come from the germline V gene. CDR3 size: 14 residues. Trimming at V came to 4 bases and at J to 7 bases, leaving 7 bases not matched to a gene. The CDR3 loop reads CASSPRLAFNEQFF. In DNA form, the CDR3 reads TGTGCCAGCAGCCCGAGACTAGCGTTTAATGAGCAGTTCTTC. Supplemented by reference TRBV9 and TRBJ2-1, the full variable domain reads DSGVTQTPKHLITATGQRVTLRCSPRSGDLSVYWYQQSLDQGLQFLIQYYNGEERAKGNILERFSAQQFPDLHSELNLSSLELGDSALYFCASSPRLAFNEQFFGPGTRLTVL.

The CDR3 nucleotides read TGTGCCAGCATTCCCGGGACAGGAGCCAATCAGCCCCAGCATTTT. Protein sequence: CASIPGTGANQPQHF. The genes are TRBV6-5 and TRBJ1-5; 8 bases fit TRBD1. This CDR3 spans 15 amino acids. The V gene's germline CDR1 is MNHEY and CDR2 SVGAGI. The junction had 8 bases not matched to a gene; V was cut back by 7 bases and J by 3 bases.

The chain uses TRBV30 and TRBJ2-5, with TRBD2 identical over 8 bases. This CDR3 spans 13 amino acids. V dropped 5 bases and J dropped 5; count of bases not matched to a gene: 7. The germline V gene encodes CDR1 GTSNPN and CDR2 SVGIG (reference sequence). The CDR3 DNA reads TGTGCCTGGGTGCGGACTAGCTTGGAGACCCAGTACTTC. This sequence encodes CAWVRTSLETQYF.

CDR3 DNA sequence: TGTGCCAGCAGCAAAAGGCGGCTAGCGGGAGTCACAGATACGCAGTATTTT. Amino acids: CASSKRRLAGVTDTQYF. The chain employs TRBV21-1 and TRBJ2-3; TRBD2, the table's D call, was not compared with the DNA. TRBV21-1 is a pseudogene locus. The CDR3 runs to 17 residues.

This chain links TRBV3-1 (or the pseudogene TRBV3-2) with TRBJ2-7; 7 bases are shared with TRBD2. CDR1 LGHDT and CDR2 YNNKEL come from the germline V gene (reference sequence). Unmatched junction bases numbered 5, after V lost 0 bases and J lost 3 bases. This CDR3 contains 15 residues. The CDR3 here is CASSQERGSYYEQYF. Here the CDR3 DNA reads TGTGCCAGCAGCCAAGAGCGGGGGTCCTACTACGAGCAGTACTTC.

The V gene is TRBV5-1, the J gene TRBJ1-3; D is ambiguous. This CDR3 spans 16 amino acids. Germline CDR1 and CDR2: SGHRS and YFSETQ. The V end was cut by 3 bases, the J end by 0 bases, with 13 bases between. This CDR3 is CASSYAGSTSGNTIYF. As DNA, the CDR3 is TGCGCCAGCAGCTACGCAGGCTCAACCTCTGGAAACACCATATATTTT.

The J gene is TRBJ1-4, the V gene TRBV7-2; 8 bases match TRBD1. J gave up 7 bases and V 2 bases, and 6 bases lay outside the gene matches. Germline values: CDR1 SGHTA, CDR2 FQGNSA. The CDR3 contains 15 residues. The DNA for the CDR3 is TGTGCCAGCAGCTTATTGCAGGGGGCGGGTGAAAAACTGTTTTTT. As protein: CASSLLQGAGEKLFF.

V and J are TRBV28 and TRBJ1-1, with no clear D. Germline V gene lookup returns CDR1 MDHEN and CDR2 SYDVKM. Trimming cost V 1 base and J 3 bases, with 9 bases left between them. The CDR3 loop spans 14 amino acids. This chain's CDR3 is CASSLYRLHTEAFF. DNA of the CDR3: TGTGCCAGCAGTTTATATAGACTTCACACTGAAGCTTTCTTT.

CDR3 bases: TGTGCCAGCAAATTGCAGCCCGGGTGGACAGATACGCAGTATTTT. Translated: CASKLQPGWTDTQYF. V is TRBV7-2 and J is TRBJ2-3, with D uncertain. The CDR3 covers 15 residues. Trimming took 7 bases from V and 3 from J, leaving 17 bases between them. The germline V gene encodes CDR1 SGHTA and CDR2 FQGNSA.

This chain connects TRBV12-3 or TRBV12-4 to TRBJ1-2, with 7 bases that match TRBD1. V was pared by 2 bases and J by 8 bases, with 5 bases of the junction left unmatched. The CDR3 is 13 amino acids. Here the CDR3 reads CASSLIGGGGYTF. The CDR3 bases are TGTGCCAGCAGTTTAATAGGAGGGGGCGGCTACACCTTC.

This chain uses TRBV27 with TRBJ2-7; the match to TRBD2 covers 9 bases. This CDR3 spans 14 amino acids. Germline CDR1 reads MNHEY; CDR2 reads SMNVEV (reference sequence). Germline trimming cut 5 bases from V and 1 base from J; bases unmatched to any gene: 3. The CDR3 here is CASSRLAGSYEQYF. Here the CDR3 DNA reads TGTGCCAGCAGTCGCCTAGCGGGATCCTACGAGCAGTACTTC.